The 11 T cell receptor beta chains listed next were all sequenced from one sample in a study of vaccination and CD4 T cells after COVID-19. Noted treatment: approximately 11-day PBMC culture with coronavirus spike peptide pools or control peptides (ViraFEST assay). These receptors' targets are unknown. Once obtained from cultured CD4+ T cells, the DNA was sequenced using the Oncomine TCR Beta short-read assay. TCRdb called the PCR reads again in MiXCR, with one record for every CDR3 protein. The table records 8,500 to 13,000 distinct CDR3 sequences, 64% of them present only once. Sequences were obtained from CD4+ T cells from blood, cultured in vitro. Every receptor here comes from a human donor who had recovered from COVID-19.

CDR3 bases: TGTGCCAGCAGCCCTGGACAGGGGACGAACACTGAAGCTTTCTTT. Translation: CASSPGQGTNTEAFF. The chain recombines TRBV7-9 with TRBJ1-1, with 9 bases identical to TRBD1. The trim removed 5 bases at V and 1 base at J, leaving 5 bases unmatched. Germline CDR1 reads SEHNR; CDR2 reads FQNEAQ (reference sequence). There are 15 residues in the CDR3.

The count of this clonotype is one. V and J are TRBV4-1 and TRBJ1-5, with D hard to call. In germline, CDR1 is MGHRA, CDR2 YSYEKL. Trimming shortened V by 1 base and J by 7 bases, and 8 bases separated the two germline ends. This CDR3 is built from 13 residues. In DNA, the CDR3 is TGCGCCAGCAGCCAAGTAGGGAACCAGCCCCAGCATTTT. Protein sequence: CASSQVGNQPQHF.

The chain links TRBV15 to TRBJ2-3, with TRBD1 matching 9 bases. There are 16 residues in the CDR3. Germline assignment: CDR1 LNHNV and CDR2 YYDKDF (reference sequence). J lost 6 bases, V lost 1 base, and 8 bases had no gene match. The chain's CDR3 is CATSRARDRVGDTQYF. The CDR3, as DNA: TGTGCCACCAGCAGAGCCCGGGACAGGGTGGGGGATACGCAGTATTTT. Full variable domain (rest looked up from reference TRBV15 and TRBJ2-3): DAMVIQNPRYQVTQFGKPVTLSCSQTLNHNVMYWYQQKSSQAPKLLFHYYDKDFNNEADTPDNFQSRRPNTSFCFLDIRSPGLGDTAMYLCATSRARDRVGDTQYFGPGTRLTVL.

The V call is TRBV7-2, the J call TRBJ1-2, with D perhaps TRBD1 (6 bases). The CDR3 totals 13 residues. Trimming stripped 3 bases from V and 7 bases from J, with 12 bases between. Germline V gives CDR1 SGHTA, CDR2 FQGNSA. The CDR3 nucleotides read TGTGCCAGCAGCTTTCGACAGGTCTCTGGCTACACCTTC. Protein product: CASSFRQVSGYTF.

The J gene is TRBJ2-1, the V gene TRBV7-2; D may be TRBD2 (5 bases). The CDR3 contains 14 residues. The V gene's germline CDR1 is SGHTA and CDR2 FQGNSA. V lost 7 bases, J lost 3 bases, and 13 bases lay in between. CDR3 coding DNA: TGTGCCAGCACCCTAGGGAGTGGCTACAATGAGCAGTTCTTC. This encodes CASTLGSGYNEQFF.

This CDR3 reads CASSRGGSYEQYF. CDR3 sequence (DNA): TGTGCCAGCAGCAGGGGGGGCTCCTACGAGCAGTACTTC. The genes are TRBV7-8 and TRBJ2-7; possible D gene TRBD2, 7 bases. This CDR3 is 13 amino acids long. V shed 5 bases and J shed 0 bases, with 8 bases lying between them. Germline CDR1 and CDR2: SGHVS and FQNEAQ.

Here the CDR3 DNA reads TGTGCCAGCAGTTTAACTCCCCCAGGGGTCTATGGCTACACCTTC. Amino acid sequence: CASSLTPPGVYGYTF. The V gene is TRBV12-3 or TRBV12-4, the J gene TRBJ1-2; the D gene is possibly TRBD1 (6 bases). Trimming left V 2 bases short and J 4 bases short, with 14 bases between. The CDR3 consists of 15 residues.

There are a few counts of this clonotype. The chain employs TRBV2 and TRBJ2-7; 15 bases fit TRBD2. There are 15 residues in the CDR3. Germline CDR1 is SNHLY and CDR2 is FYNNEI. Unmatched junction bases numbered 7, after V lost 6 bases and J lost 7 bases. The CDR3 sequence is CASRAGLAGGLEQYF. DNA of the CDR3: TGTGCCAGCAGAGCTGGACTAGCGGGAGGGCTGGAGCAGTACTTC.

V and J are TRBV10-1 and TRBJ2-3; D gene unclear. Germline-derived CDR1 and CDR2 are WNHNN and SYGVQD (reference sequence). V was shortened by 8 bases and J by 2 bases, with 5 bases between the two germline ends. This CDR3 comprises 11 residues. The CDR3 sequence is CASPLTDTQYF. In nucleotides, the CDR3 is TGCGCCAGCCCCCTCACAGATACGCAGTATTTT.

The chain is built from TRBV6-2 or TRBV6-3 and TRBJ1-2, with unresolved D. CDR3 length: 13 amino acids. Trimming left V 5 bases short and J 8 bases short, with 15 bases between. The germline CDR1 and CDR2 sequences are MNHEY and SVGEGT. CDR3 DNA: TGTGCCAGCAGTGACCCCCGGGGTTCGGGCTACACCTTC. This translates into CASSDPRGSGYTF.

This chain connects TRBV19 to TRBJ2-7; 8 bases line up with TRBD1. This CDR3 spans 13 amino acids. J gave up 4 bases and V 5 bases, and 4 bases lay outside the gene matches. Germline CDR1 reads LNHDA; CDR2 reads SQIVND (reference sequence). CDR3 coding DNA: TGTGCCAGTAGTTCAGGGGGCAGGTACGAGCAGTACTTC. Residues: CASSSGGRYEQYF.